This is a list of T cell receptor beta chains from one sample in a study of shared clonotypes between healthy human individuals. Produced via immunoSEQ multiplex PCR; TCRdb's table is partial and in-frame only. This sample carries a few million clones, less than 95% of them seen once, and the ten largest clones take approximately 0.41%. Sequenced sample: naive CD4+ T cells from PBMCs. Receptor source: a man aged 18 to 35 in good health. Some clones in this sample may be carry-over from other donors' samples. Both conserved end residues are part of each CDR3. Each record gives: clone size, J gene, V gene, D gene, CDR3 protein, CDR3 DNA. The D gene is left open where the match is weak. Size values are once, few and many counts, or a class for expanded clones, and some rows have none.

abundance: NA; j_gene: TRBJ1-5; v_gene: TRBV5-6; d_gene: NA; CDR3aa: CASSSGSNQPQHF; CDR3nt: TGTGCCAGCAGCTCGGGGAGCAATCAGCCCCAGCATTTT
abundance: once; j_gene: TRBJ1-2; v_gene: TRBV2; d_gene: NA; CDR3aa: CASSEPPGSARMDGYTF; CDR3nt: TGTGCCAGCAGTGAACCCCCAGGCTCCGCCAGAATGGATGGCTACACCTTC
abundance: NA; j_gene: TRBJ2-7; v_gene: TRBV27; d_gene: NA; CDR3aa: CASSSNSAGESYEQYF; CDR3nt: TGTGCCAGCAGTTCGAACTCGGCTGGCGAGTCCTACGAGCAGTACTTC
abundance: NA; j_gene: TRBJ2-5; v_gene: TRBV27; d_gene: NA; CDR3aa: CASSSLGETQYF; CDR3nt: TGTGCCAGCTCATCACTCGGAGAGACCCAGTACTTC
abundance: NA; j_gene: TRBJ2-1; v_gene: TRBV29-1; d_gene: NA; CDR3aa: CSVEGADDEQFF; CDR3nt: TGCAGCGTTGAGGGGGCGGACGATGAGCAGTTCTTC
abundance: once; j_gene: TRBJ1-1; v_gene: TRBV7-9; d_gene: NA; CDR3aa: CASSLGDLEAFF; CDR3nt: TGTGCCAGCAGCTTAGGGGACCTTGAAGCTTTCTTT
abundance: NA; j_gene: TRBJ1-2; v_gene: TRBV5-1; d_gene: NA; CDR3aa: CASSLQDRNLNYGYTF; CDR3nt: TGCGCCAGCAGCTTGCAGGACCGGAACCTAAACTATGGCTACACCTTC
abundance: NA; j_gene: TRBJ2-1; v_gene: TRBV7-2; d_gene: TRBD1; CDR3aa: CASSLIQGTARTNEQFF; CDR3nt: TGTGCCAGCAGCTTAATACAGGGGACCGCCCGCACGAATGAGCAGTTCTTC
abundance: NA; j_gene: TRBJ2-2; v_gene: TRBV27; d_gene: TRBD1; CDR3aa: CASNYRRTGIGTGELFF; CDR3nt: TGTGCCAGCAACTACCGTCGGACAGGGATTGGGACCGGGGAGCTGTTTTTT
abundance: NA; j_gene: TRBJ2-5; v_gene: TRBV12-5; d_gene: NA; CDR3aa: CASGPTGRETQYF; CDR3nt: TGTGCTAGTGGGCCGACGGGTCGAGAGACCCAGTACTTC
abundance: NA; j_gene: TRBJ2-7; v_gene: TRBV6-1; d_gene: TRBD2; CDR3aa: CASSELAGGRGEQYF; CDR3nt: TGTGCCAGCAGTGAACTAGCGGGAGGCCGGGGCGAGCAGTACTTC
abundance: few; j_gene: TRBJ1-1; v_gene: TRBV7-9; d_gene: NA; CDR3aa: CASSLLVNTEAFF; CDR3nt: TGTGCCAGCAGCTTATTGGTAAACACTGAAGCTTTCTTT
abundance: NA; j_gene: TRBJ2-7; v_gene: TRBV5-1; d_gene: NA; CDR3aa: CASSRPAYEQYF; CDR3nt: TGCGCCAGCAGCCGGCCGGCCTACGAGCAGTACTTC
abundance: NA; j_gene: TRBJ1-4; v_gene: TRBV28; d_gene: TRBD1; CDR3aa: CASKIGGAAANEKLFF; CDR3nt: TGTGCCAGCAAGATAGGGGGCGCGGCAGCTAATGAAAAACTGTTTTTT
abundance: NA; j_gene: TRBJ2-3; v_gene: TRBV9; d_gene: NA; CDR3aa: CASSSRGWGTDTQYF; CDR3nt: TGTGCCAGCAGCTCCCGTGGATGGGGCACAGATACGCAGTATTTT
abundance: NA; j_gene: TRBJ2-5; v_gene: TRBV28; d_gene: NA; CDR3aa: CASADSDKETQYF; CDR3nt: TGTGCCAGCGCCGACTCAGACAAAGAGACCCAGTACTTC
abundance: NA; j_gene: TRBJ2-3; v_gene: TRBV10-3; d_gene: TRBD1; CDR3aa: CAISQPGGRGDTQYF; CDR3nt: TGTGCCATCAGTCAGCCAGGGGGCCGGGGAGATACGCAGTATTTT
abundance: NA; j_gene: TRBJ2-7; v_gene: TRBV4-1; d_gene: TRBD1; CDR3aa: CASSQTGTVHYEQYF; CDR3nt: TGCGCCAGCAGCCAAACCGGGACAGTACACTACGAGCAGTACTTC
abundance: once; j_gene: TRBJ2-7; v_gene: TRBV19; d_gene: TRBD2; CDR3aa: CASSLLAGVKEQYF; CDR3nt: TGTGCCAGTAGCCTACTAGCGGGAGTGAAGGAGCAGTACTTC
abundance: NA; j_gene: TRBJ2-1; v_gene: TRBV15; d_gene: TRBD2; CDR3aa: CATSRGRLADNEQFF; CDR3nt: TGTGCCACCAGCAGAGGTAGACTAGCGGACAATGAGCAGTTCTTC
abundance: few; j_gene: TRBJ1-5; v_gene: TRBV6-5; d_gene: NA; CDR3aa: CASSYGQFNQPQHF; CDR3nt: TGTGCCAGCAGTTACGGACAGTTCAATCAGCCCCAGCATTTT
abundance: NA; j_gene: TRBJ2-7; v_gene: TRBV10-3; d_gene: NA; CDR3aa: CAISRAGTATYEQYF; CDR3nt: TGTGCCATATCGAGGGCGGGGACGGCAACCTACGAGCAGTACTTC
abundance: NA; j_gene: TRBJ2-1; v_gene: TRBV6-6; d_gene: TRBD1; CDR3aa: CASSRRQGAGEQFF; CDR3nt: TGTGCCAGCAGCAGAAGACAGGGGGCGGGTGAGCAGTTCTTC
abundance: once; j_gene: TRBJ2-2; v_gene: TRBV7-9; d_gene: NA; CDR3aa: CASSFEAFQNTGELFF; CDR3nt: TGTGCCAGCAGTTTCGAGGCCTTTCAGAACACCGGGGAGCTGTTTTTT
abundance: NA; j_gene: TRBJ1-2; v_gene: TRBV28; d_gene: NA; CDR3aa: CASRLRPAGDGYTF; CDR3nt: TGTGCCAGCAGGCTACGGCCGGCGGGCGATGGCTACACCTTC
abundance: few; j_gene: TRBJ1-1; v_gene: TRBV9; d_gene: NA; CDR3aa: CASSLQIQGEAFF; CDR3nt: TGTGCCAGCAGCCTCCAGATCCAGGGGGAAGCTTTCTTT
abundance: NA; j_gene: TRBJ2-1; v_gene: TRBV7-2; d_gene: TRBD1; CDR3aa: CASSSTGGSSYNEQFF; CDR3nt: TGTGCCAGCAGCAGCACAGGGGGCAGCTCCTACAATGAGCAGTTCTTC
abundance: NA; j_gene: TRBJ2-2; v_gene: TRBV9; d_gene: NA; CDR3aa: CASSIRGNLNTGELFF; CDR3nt: TGTGCCAGCAGCATACGCGGGAATCTGAACACCGGGGAGCTGTTTTTT
abundance: NA; j_gene: TRBJ2-1; v_gene: TRBV20-1; d_gene: NA; CDR3aa: CSELSRNEQFF; CDR3nt: TGCAGTGAGCTTAGTCGGAATGAGCAGTTCTTC
abundance: NA; j_gene: TRBJ2-1; v_gene: TRBV9; d_gene: NA; CDR3aa: CASSVARETYNEQFF; CDR3nt: TGTGCCAGCAGCGTAGCTCGGGAGACCTACAATGAGCAGTTCTTC
abundance: NA; j_gene: TRBJ2-7; v_gene: TRBV5-4; d_gene: NA; CDR3aa: CASSPGDVSSYEQYF; CDR3nt: TGTGCCAGCAGCCCGGGGGACGTAAGCTCCTACGAGCAGTACTTC
abundance: NA; j_gene: TRBJ1-1; v_gene: TRBV19; d_gene: NA; CDR3aa: CASGGTRDTEAFF; CDR3nt: TGTGCCAGTGGAGGGACACGAGACACTGAAGCTTTCTTT
abundance: once; j_gene: TRBJ2-1; v_gene: TRBV2; d_gene: NA; CDR3aa: CASSEALRLGSYNEQFF; CDR3nt: TGTGCCAGCAGTGAAGCGCTTCGCCTAGGCTCCTACAATGAGCAGTTCTTC
abundance: once; j_gene: TRBJ2-1; v_gene: TRBV7-9; d_gene: NA; CDR3aa: CASSLGRGSAYNEQFF; CDR3nt: TGTGCCAGCAGCTTAGGACGGGGAAGCGCCTACAATGAGCAGTTCTTC
abundance: NA; j_gene: TRBJ2-7; v_gene: TRBV6-6; d_gene: NA; CDR3aa: CASSRSSTGDSYEQYF; CDR3nt: TGTGCCAGCAGTAGGTCTTCGACGGGTGACTCCTACGAGCAGTACTTC
abundance: NA; j_gene: TRBJ2-1; v_gene: TRBV29-1; d_gene: NA; CDR3aa: CSVSTRRSSYNEQFF; CDR3nt: TGCAGCGTGTCAACCAGGAGAAGCTCCTACAATGAGCAGTTCTTC
abundance: NA; j_gene: TRBJ2-7; v_gene: TRBV5-1; d_gene: TRBD2; CDR3aa: CASSFSSGSYEQYF; CDR3nt: TGCGCCAGCAGCTTCAGTAGCGGGAGCTACGAGCAGTACTTC
abundance: NA; j_gene: TRBJ2-7; v_gene: TRBV10-3; d_gene: NA; CDR3aa: CAISEPSYEQYF; CDR3nt: TGTGCCATCAGTGAGCCTAGCTACGAGCAGTACTTC
abundance: NA; j_gene: TRBJ2-3; v_gene: TRBV18; d_gene: TRBD2; CDR3aa: CASSATAQVAGSTDTQYF; CDR3nt: TGTGCCAGCTCAGCGACAGCACAAGTAGCGGGAAGTACAGATACGCAGTATTTT